This paragraph reports one TCR beta chain. Its antigen is undetermined. One base away lies a much larger clone, so this may be a sequencing read error. Stable disease denoted Graves' hyperthyroidism without ophthalmopathy progression within 18 months. The data originate from a study of T cells in Graves' hyperthyroidism and ophthalmopathy. Study results and limitations: Most thyroid clonotypes that were expanded above 0.001 also turned up in blood. By a 13 V-J model, ophthalmopathy was set apart from stable hyperthyroidism. Model output signaled ophthalmopathy a median around 6.9 months ahead of onset.

The CDR3 length is 13 residues. CDR1 MDHEN and CDR2 SYDVKM come from the germline V gene. The CDR3 regions of TCR beta were amplified from RNA transcripts. The HTBI set primed first-round TCR CDR3 RT-PCR. TCRdb redid the calling of the multiplex PCR reads with MiXCR, one entry per CDR3 protein. The table shows hundreds of thousands of distinct CDR3 sequences, with approximately 15% occurring only once. Specimen: blood. The receptor was derived from a woman younger than 45 with Graves' hyperthyroidism. The chain has TRBV28 and TRBJ1-5; D is uncertain. In DNA, the CDR3 is TGTGCCAGCAGTTCCCCCAGCCGTCAGCCCCGGCATTTT. This gives the protein CASSSPSRQPRHF.